The 31 T cell receptor beta chains presented below share a single source sample, sequenced in a study of spatial heterogeneity in lung cancer (dated by TCRdb to the late 2010s). Overall study results and their limits: The number of expanded intratumoral alpha and beta TCRs correlated with the tumor nonsynonymous mutation count.

The time point label on this specimen signifies: sample taken at primary tumor resection. Antigen specificity for these receptors is unknown. Libraries were prepared through 5' RACE. TCRdb lists the instrument as NextSeq 500. TCRdb redid the processing of the public reads, applying fastp at Q25 and MiXCR, and retained in-frame beta chains. Every entry covers one CDR3 protein and lists the most common genes and DNA from its rows. Recorded for this sample are tens of thousands of distinct CDR3 sequences; around 5% of them occurred a single time. The ten largest clones take up around 10% of the sample. The material was lung tumor tissue, obtained at surgery. All receptors derive from a male donor with early-stage non-small cell lung cancer.

This chain links TRBV4-3 with TRBJ2-2; TRBD2 agrees at 12 bases. Losses at the gene ends were 4 bases for V and 4 bases for J; bases not matched to a gene: 7. The CDR3 has 17 amino acids. Germline V gene sequence: CDR1 LGHNA, CDR2 YSLEER. The CDR3 DNA follows: TGCGCCAGCAGCCGCCAGACTAGCGGGAGTTTCACCGGGGAGCTGTTTTTT. Encoded protein: CASSRQTSGSFTGELFF.

This clonotype was found many times. The chain employs TRBV5-1 and TRBJ1-6; TRBD1 agrees at 8 bases. This CDR3 has 15 residues. Germline V gene sequence: CDR1 SGHRS, CDR2 YFSETQ. J lost 7 bases, V lost 6 bases, and 9 bases had no gene match. The CDR3 DNA is TGCGCCAGCAACTCGGGACAGGACGAAAATTCACCCCTCCACTTT. As protein: CASNSGQDENSPLHF.

This clonotype was counted many times. The rearrangement links TRBV6-6 to TRBJ2-3; 15 bases map to TRBD2. The length of the CDR3 is 18 residues. In germline, CDR1 is MNHNY, CDR2 SVGAGI (reference sequence). The J segment lost 0 bases and the V segment lost 7 bases, leaving 8 bases of the junction unmatched. DNA of the CDR3: TGTGCCAGCAAAGGGACTAGCGGGGGGTTTACTAGCACAGATACGCAGTATTTT. This encodes CASKGTSGGFTSTDTQYF.

This clonotype turned up a few times. V usage is TRBV10-3 and J usage is TRBJ2-1; the match to TRBD2 covers 14 bases. The CDR3 is 17 residues long. Germline V gene sequence: CDR1 ENHRY, CDR2 SYGVKD. V shed 6 bases, J shed 1 base, and the junction held 5 bases outside the gene matches. The CDR3 here is CAISPGLAGVSYNEQFF. Here the CDR3 DNA reads TGTGCCATCAGCCCGGGACTAGCGGGAGTGTCCTACAATGAGCAGTTCTTC.

This chain links TRBV6-5 with TRBJ2-2; TRBD2 matches 7 bases. The V and J ends lost 7 bases and 4 bases, in that order; junction bases with no gene match: 9. The germline V gene has CDR1 MNHEY and CDR2 SVGAGI. The CDR3 totals 15 residues. CDR3 sequence (DNA): TGTGCCAGCAATCGACAAGCGGGAATCACCGGGGAGCTGTTTTTT. Translating gives CASNRQAGITGELFF.

Relative to its sample, this clonotype is medium-sized. The V call is TRBV5-1, the J call TRBJ2-3; TRBD1 aligns across 7 bases. Germline V lookup: CDR1 SGHRS, CDR2 YFSETQ. V lost 4 bases, J lost 2 bases, and 10 bases stayed unmatched. The length of the CDR3 is 16 residues. DNA for the CDR3: TGCGCCAGCAGCCACTCCGGGACAGAACCCACAGATACGCAGTATTTT. Encoded protein: CASSHSGTEPTDTQYF.

By proportion, this clonotype is medium-sized. The genes are TRBV7-3 and TRBJ2-1, with 7 nucleotides matching TRBD2. The CDR3 totals 14 residues. Germline values: CDR1 SGHTA, CDR2 FQGTGA. V gave up 1 base and J gave up 8 bases; unmatched junction bases: 5. In DNA, the CDR3 is TGTGCCAGCAGCTTAAGGACTAGGAGCGATGAGCAGTTCTTC. Translation gives CASSLRTRSDEQFF.

V is TRBV12-3 or TRBV12-4 and J is TRBJ2-7; 7 positions agree with TRBD2. This CDR3 comprises 13 residues. J lost 6 bases, V lost 1 base, and 3 bases had no gene match. CDR3 in DNA: TGTGCCAGCAGTTTAGGACTAGCTCCCGAGCAGTACTTC. Protein: CASSLGLAPEQYF.

In its sample, this clonotype was seen many times. CDR3 sequence reads: CASSQEEGRRNEQFF. DNA of the CDR3: TGCGCCAGCAGCCAAGAAGAGGGTAGGAGGAATGAGCAGTTCTTC. This chain connects TRBV4-1 to TRBJ2-1; TRBD2 is a possible D gene (5 bases). The V end was cut by 0 bases, the J end by 7 bases, with 13 bases between. The germline V gene has CDR1 MGHRA and CDR2 YSYEKL. CDR3 size: 15 residues.

This clonotype was recorded many times. The V gene is TRBV2, the J gene TRBJ2-1; D is perhaps TRBD1 (5 bases). The CDR3 has 12 residues. The germline V gene has CDR1 SNHLY and CDR2 FYNNEI. V was pared by 3 bases and J by 11 bases, with 11 bases between. CDR3 region: CASSEINRKQFF. The CDR3 bases are TGTGCCAGCAGTGAGATTAACAGGAAGCAGTTCTTC.

The CDR3 bases are TGTGCCAGCAGTTTTTCTGGTTACGAGCAGTACTTC. Translation gives CASSFSGYEQYF. V and J are TRBV12-3 or TRBV12-4 and TRBJ2-7; D gene uncertain. This CDR3 has 12 amino acids. The V gene lost 3 bases and the J gene lost 4 bases, with 7 bases spanning the gap.

This clonotype occurred many times. This chain links TRBV4-2 with TRBJ2-7, with D uncertain. Germline-derived CDR1 and CDR2 are LGHNA and YNFKEQ. The CDR3 has 12 residues. Trimming removed 5 bases from V and 6 bases from J, with 11 bases in between. The CDR3 DNA follows: TGTGCCAGCAGCTCGCAACAAACCGAGCAGTACTTC. It yields the protein CASSSQQTEQYF.

This clonotype has at least ten counts. The CDR3 here is CRHWTADRKNIQYF. DNA for the CDR3: TGCAGGCACTGGACAGCAGATAGAAAAAACATTCAGTACTTC. This chain uses TRBV29-1 with TRBJ2-4; maybe TRBD1 (6 bases). Germline-derived CDR1 and CDR2 are SQVTM and ANQGSEA. The CDR3 totals 14 residues.

This clonotype was seen many times. The chain employs TRBV28 and TRBJ1-1, with no clear D. Germline V gene lookup returns CDR1 MDHEN and CDR2 SYDVKM. V was pared by 4 bases and J by 0 bases, with 9 bases between. CDR3 length: 14 amino acids. CDR3 sequence (DNA): TGTGCCAGCAGTTCCACCGGGGTGAACACTGAAGCTTTCTTT. The encoded protein is CASSSTGVNTEAFF.

The chain uses TRBV25-1 and TRBJ1-4; unclear D gene. The CDR3 length is 14 residues. V was shortened by 6 bases and J by 8 bases, with 16 bases between the two germline ends. Germline V lookup: CDR1 MGHDK, CDR2 SYGVNS. The CDR3 DNA is TGTGCCAGCAGGGACGGCTCAGGAAGGGAAAAACTGTTTTTT. This translates into CASRDGSGREKLFF.

The chain is built from TRBV7-2 and TRBJ2-1; the match to TRBD2 covers 10 bases. Per the germline V gene, CDR1 is SGHTA and CDR2 is FQGNSA. V lost 4 bases to trimming and J lost 6 bases; unmatched junction nucleotides: 6. There are 15 residues in the CDR3. The CDR3 loop is CASSSAGGIVNEQFF. The CDR3 nucleotides read TGTGCCAGCAGCTCAGCGGGAGGGATTGTCAATGAGCAGTTCTTC.

Of note for this clonotype: It may be a read error: a sequence one base away is much more abundant. V gene TRBV11-2 combines with J gene TRBJ2-7, with no clear D. CDR3 size: 14 residues. Germline loops: CDR1 SGHAT, CDR2 FQNNGV. The CDR3 sequence is CAGSFQVDSYEQYF. CDR3 DNA: TGTGCCGGCAGCTTCCAGGTTGACTCCTACGAGCAGTACTTC.

This clonotype was counted many times. The chain couples TRBV20-1 to TRBJ1-5; D is perhaps TRBD1 (5 bases). Per germline, CDR1 DFQATT and CDR2 SNEGSKA (reference sequence). The CDR3 sequence is 12 residues long. Deletions cut 6 bases from V and 4 bases from J, with 10 bases between. In nucleotides, the CDR3 is TGCAGTGCCACAGCAGGGAATCAGCCCCAGCATTTT. Protein: CSATAGNQPQHF.

This clonotype was picked up many times. The gene calls are TRBV20-1 and TRBJ2-7; 9 nucleotides match TRBD2. The germline CDR1 and CDR2 sequences are DFQATT and SNEGSKA (reference sequence). V lost 2 bases and J lost 4; bases outside the gene matches: 0. The CDR3 covers 12 residues. The CDR3, as DNA: TGCAGTGCTAGACTAGCGGGGTACGAGCAGTACTTC. Translating gives CSARLAGYEQYF.

This clonotype was seen ten or more times. The V call is TRBV29-1, the J call TRBJ2-3; 11 bases agree with TRBD2. The germline V gene encodes CDR1 SQVTM and CDR2 ANQGSEA. This CDR3 spans 16 amino acids. J gave up 5 bases and V 6 bases, and 13 bases lay outside the gene matches. The CDR3 loop reads CSVTGTSGYFRDTQYF. The CDR3 coding sequence is TGCAGCGTGACCGGGACTAGCGGATATTTCAGAGATACGCAGTATTTT.

This clonotype was counted ten times or more. The chain uses TRBV4-3 and TRBJ2-3; weak D call: TRBD1 (5 bases). V gave up 0 bases and J gave up 6 bases, with 10 bases separating them. Germline V lookup: CDR1 LGHNA, CDR2 YSLEER. The CDR3 has 14 residues. The CDR3 region is CASSQDVGADTQYF. In nucleotides, the CDR3 is TGCGCCAGCAGCCAAGATGTAGGGGCCGATACGCAGTATTTT.

This clonotype rates as medium-sized. The chain combines TRBV11-1 with TRBJ2-3; TRBD1 might be the D (6 bases). The CDR3 spans 11 residues. Looked up from germline, CDR1 is SGHAT and CDR2 is FQDESV (reference sequence). Trimming stripped 8 bases from V and 5 bases from J, with 8 bases between. CDR3 sequence: CASRDKDTQYF. CDR3 coding DNA: TGTGCCAGCCGGGACAAAGATACGCAGTATTTT.

By share, this clonotype ranks as medium-sized. Germline is not matched at one junction end, which may reflect a read error. The chain is built from TRBV12-3 or TRBV12-4 and TRBJ2-7, with D hard to call. The CDR3 covers 13 residues. CDR3 in amino acids: CASSPRGRLTIIF. In DNA, the CDR3 is TGTGCCAGCAGTCCCCGCGGACGTTTGACAATTATCTTC.

This clonotype was seen repeatedly, ten times or more. At one boundary the junction diverges from the germline segment, which might be a read error. The rearrangement joins TRBV2 to TRBJ2-1, with 13 bases fitting TRBD2. The CDR3 has 14 residues. Germline-derived CDR1 and CDR2 are SNHLY and FYNNEI. The CDR3 nucleotides read TGTGTCAGCATACTAGCGGGAGGGGGGAATGAGCAGTTCTTC. Translation gives CVSILAGGGNEQFF. The full variable domain, with the rest looked up from reference TRBV2 and TRBJ2-1, is EPEVTQTPSHQVTQMGQEVILRCVPISNHLYFYWYRQILGQKVEFLVSFYNNEISEKSEIFDDQFSVERPDGSNFTLKIRSTKLEDSAMYFCVSILAGGGNEQFFGPGTRLTVL.

Judged by abundance, this clonotype is medium-sized. The chain is built from TRBV7-2 and TRBJ2-7; 10 bases match TRBD2. The CDR3 is 15 residues long. The junction had 4 bases not matched to a gene; V was cut back by 1 base and J by 4 bases. Looked up from germline, CDR1 is SGHTA and CDR2 is FQGNSA. The CDR3 reads CASSLVLAGEYEQYF. DNA for the CDR3: TGTGCCAGCAGCTTAGTCCTAGCGGGAGAGTACGAGCAGTACTTC.

This clonotype has only one observation. The CDR3 DNA reads as TGTGCCTGGAGTGTATCCAGCGGGGCCTACGAGCAGTACTTC. Translated: CAWSVSSGAYEQYF. V and J are TRBV30 and TRBJ2-7, with 7 positions matching TRBD2. Germline CDR1 GTSNPN, CDR2 SVGIG (reference sequence). Trimming cost V 0 bases and J 2 bases; bases outside gene matches: 4. There are 14 residues in the CDR3.

This clonotype showed up many times. The chain employs TRBV10-3 and TRBJ2-2, with D hard to call. The CDR3 length is 17 residues. The V gene's germline CDR1 is ENHRY and CDR2 SYGVKD. V lost 6 bases to trimming and J lost 2 bases, with 19 bases between them. The CDR3 reads CAIRFPTVGLNTGELFF. CDR3 nucleotide sequence: TGTGCCATCAGATTCCCGACGGTGGGTTTAAACACCGGGGAGCTGTTTTTT.

This clonotype occurred many times. The chain recombines TRBV6-2 or TRBV6-3 with TRBJ1-6; D perhaps matches TRBD1 (5 bases). Trimming shortened V by 0 bases and J by 15 bases, and 15 bases separated the two germline ends. There are 14 residues in the CDR3. Germline CDR1 and CDR2: MNHEY and SVGEGT. This CDR3 reads CASSYSTAKVSLHF. In DNA, the CDR3 is TGTGCCAGCAGTTACTCGACAGCAAAGGTTAGCCTCCACTTT.

This clonotype was observed many times. DNA for the CDR3: TGTGCCAGCAGCTTCGGAGTCCAAGAGACCCAGTACTTC. It specifies CASSFGVQETQYF. This chain joins TRBV7-3 and TRBJ2-5; D call uncertain. V was clipped by 3 bases and J by 1 base, with 6 bases between them. CDR1 is SGHTA and CDR2 is FQGTGA in the germline V gene. The length of the CDR3 is 13 residues.

This clonotype has more than one count but fewer than ten. The rearrangement joins TRBV5-1 to TRBJ2-7; TRBD1 agrees at 8 bases. The junction had 13 bases not matched to a gene; V was cut back by 4 bases and J by 7 bases. The CDR3 length is 15 residues. Germline loops: CDR1 SGHRS, CDR2 YFSETQ. CDR3 residues: CASSRRQGPFGEQYF. For the CDR3, the DNA is TGCGCCAGCAGCCGGCGACAGGGGCCTTTCGGGGAGCAGTACTTC.

This clonotype was detected a few times. This chain joins TRBV11-2 and TRBJ2-5, with 11 bases identical to TRBD2. The J segment lost 5 bases and the V segment lost 5 bases, leaving 7 bases of the junction unmatched. Germline lookup yields CDR1 SGHAT and CDR2 FQNNGV. The CDR3 runs to 15 residues. The CDR3 sequence: CASSLLAGGWETQYF. The CDR3 DNA follows: TGTGCCAGCAGCCTCCTAGCGGGAGGTTGGGAGACCCAGTACTTC.